A selection of T cell receptor beta chains follows, all from one sample in a study of T cells of healthy individuals. In TCRdb, the 5' RACE reads were re-called with MiXCR into one record per CDR3 protein. This table has about 53,000 distinct CDR3 sequences, over 12% appearing once. The source of these receptors is a human donor in good health. The CDR3 runs from the conserved cysteine through the conserved F or W. A D gene is named only where the DNA matches it firmly. Clone size appears in some rows only: once, few, many, or a class for an expanded clone.

len: 13
j_gene: TRBJ2-1
d_gene: TRBD1
v_gene: TRBV18
abundance: many
CDR3aa: CASSRSQGGEQFF
CDR3nt: TGTGCCAGCTCACGATCACAGGGGGGTGAGCAGTTCTTC

len: 20
j_gene: TRBJ2-6
d_gene: .
v_gene: TRBV29-1
abundance: many
CDR3aa: CSVLKKVGPGALSGANVLTF
CDR3nt: TGCAGCGTCTTAAAAAAGGTTGGGCCAGGGGCCCTCTCTGGGGCCAACGTCCTGACTTTC

len: 14
j_gene: TRBJ1-1
d_gene: TRBD1
v_gene: TRBV7-9
abundance: many
CDR3aa: CASSLSGGGTEAFF
CDR3nt: TGTGCCAGCAGCTTATCAGGGGGGGGCACTGAAGCTTTCTTT

len: 15
j_gene: TRBJ2-1
d_gene: .
v_gene: TRBV7-2
abundance: few
CDR3aa: CASSTGTISYNEQFF
CDR3nt: TGTGCCAGCAGCACAGGGACTATATCCTACAATGAGCAGTTCTTC

len: 13
j_gene: TRBJ1-4
d_gene: .
v_gene: TRBV4-3
abundance: many
CDR3aa: CASSQDNREKLFF
CDR3nt: TGCGCCAGCAGCCAAGATAATCGTGAAAAACTGTTTTTT

len: 14
j_gene: TRBJ1-4
d_gene: .
v_gene: TRBV29-1
abundance: many
CDR3aa: CSVEEGATNEKLFF
CDR3nt: TGCAGCGTTGAAGAAGGGGCAACTAATGAAAAACTGTTTTTT

len: 13
j_gene: TRBJ1-6
d_gene: .
v_gene: TRBV12-3/TRBV12-4
abundance: .
CDR3aa: CASTRSENSPLHF
CDR3nt: TGTGCCAGCACACGGTCGGAGAATTCACCCCTCCACTTT

len: 14
j_gene: TRBJ2-5
d_gene: TRBD1
v_gene: TRBV6-1
abundance: .
CDR3aa: CASLLGTGKGVGYF
CDR3nt: TGTGCCAGCCTCCTAGGGACAGGGAAGGGTGTCGGGTACTTC

len: 13
j_gene: TRBJ2-7
d_gene: .
v_gene: TRBV29-1
abundance: many
CDR3aa: CSVPSRSSYEQYF
CDR3nt: TGCAGCGTCCCTAGCAGGAGCTCCTACGAGCAGTACTTC

len: 13
j_gene: TRBJ1-1
d_gene: .
v_gene: TRBV6-1
abundance: many
CDR3aa: CASTQGLATEAFF
CDR3nt: TGTGCCAGCACCCAGGGGTTGGCCACTGAAGCTTTCTTT

len: 14
j_gene: TRBJ1-5
d_gene: TRBD1
v_gene: TRBV11-2
abundance: medium-sized
CDR3aa: CASSLGQFNQPQHF
CDR3nt: TGTGCCAGCAGCTTGGGACAGTTCAATCAGCCCCAGCATTTT

len: 14
j_gene: TRBJ2-3
d_gene: TRBD1
v_gene: TRBV6-1
abundance: .
CDR3aa: CVTDGQGTADTQYF
CDR3nt: TGTGTCACAGACGGACAGGGAACGGCAGATACGCAGTATTTT

len: 17
j_gene: TRBJ2-1
d_gene: .
v_gene: TRBV9
abundance: once
CDR3aa: CASSVSRTIGTYNEQFF
CDR3nt: TGTGCCAGCAGCGTTAGTCGGACTATCGGAACCTACAATGAGCAGTTCTTC

len: 17
j_gene: TRBJ1-2
d_gene: .
v_gene: TRBV6-5
abundance: few
CDR3aa: CASSHPPGMGANYGYTF
CDR3nt: TGTGCCAGCAGCCACCCCCCAGGGATGGGGGCTAACTATGGCTACACCTTC

len: 13
j_gene: TRBJ2-3
d_gene: .
v_gene: TRBV2
abundance: many
CDR3aa: CASRSGPGGTQYF
CDR3nt: TGTGCCAGCAGATCGGGGCCCGGGGGTACGCAGTATTTT

len: 15
j_gene: TRBJ1-4
d_gene: .
v_gene: TRBV5-1
abundance: few
CDR3aa: CASSLMSATNEKLFF
CDR3nt: TGCGCCAGCAGCTTGATGAGTGCAACTAATGAAAAACTGTTTTTT

len: 14
j_gene: TRBJ1-3
d_gene: .
v_gene: TRBV7-2
abundance: few
CDR3aa: CASSPDTAGNTIYF
CDR3nt: TGTGCCAGCAGCCCGGATACGGCTGGAAACACCATATATTTT

len: 16
j_gene: TRBJ1-1
d_gene: .
v_gene: TRBV5-1
abundance: few
CDR3aa: CASSLGTVGTNTEAFF
CDR3nt: TGCGCCAGCAGCTTGGGTACAGTCGGGACGAACACTGAAGCTTTCTTT

len: 14
j_gene: TRBJ2-7
d_gene: .
v_gene: TRBV7-2
abundance: many
CDR3aa: CASSLALSSYEQYF
CDR3nt: TGTGCCAGCAGCTTAGCACTTAGCTCCTACGAGCAGTACTTC

len: 15
j_gene: TRBJ2-7
d_gene: .
v_gene: TRBV20-1
abundance: .
CDR3aa: CSARDLTGSAYEQYF
CDR3nt: TGCAGTGCTAGAGATTTGACCGGGAGTGCCTACGAGCAGTACTTC

len: 15
j_gene: TRBJ2-2
d_gene: .
v_gene: TRBV9
abundance: few
CDR3aa: CASSVGGGPTGELFF
CDR3nt: TGTGCCAGCAGCGTGGGGGGTGGACCCACCGGGGAGCTGTTTTTT

len: 15
j_gene: TRBJ2-7
d_gene: TRBD2
v_gene: TRBV20-1
abundance: .
CDR3aa: CSARSGLAGHYEQYF
CDR3nt: TGCAGTGCTAGATCCGGACTAGCGGGACACTACGAGCAGTACTTC

len: 14
j_gene: TRBJ2-3
d_gene: TRBD1
v_gene: TRBV24-1
abundance: .
CDR3aa: CATSRTGGTDTQYF
CDR3nt: TGTGCCACCAGTCGGACAGGGGGCACAGATACGCAGTATTTT

len: 15
j_gene: TRBJ2-3
d_gene: TRBD2
v_gene: TRBV20-1
abundance: many
CDR3aa: CSARDSGGAADTQYF
CDR3nt: TGCAGTGCTAGGGATAGCGGGGGGGCGGCAGATACGCAGTATTTT

len: 16
j_gene: TRBJ1-5
d_gene: .
v_gene: TRBV25-1
abundance: .
CDR3aa: CASSDDRSHSNQPQHF
CDR3nt: TGTGCCAGCAGTGACGACAGGAGCCATAGCAATCAGCCCCAGCATTTT

len: 13
j_gene: TRBJ2-2
d_gene: .
v_gene: TRBV27
abundance: few
CDR3aa: CASSVANTGELFF
CDR3nt: TGTGCCAGCAGTGTCGCGAACACCGGGGAGCTGTTTTTT

len: 11
j_gene: TRBJ2-4
d_gene: .
v_gene: TRBV29-1
abundance: many
CDR3aa: CSAGQKNIQYF
CDR3nt: TGCAGCGCCGGACAAAAAAACATTCAGTACTTC

len: 16
j_gene: TRBJ2-3
d_gene: TRBD2
v_gene: TRBV7-2
abundance: many
CDR3aa: CASIPGLAGGEDTQYF
CDR3nt: TGTGCCAGCATACCGGGACTAGCGGGAGGGGAAGATACGCAGTATTTT

len: 15
j_gene: TRBJ2-3
d_gene: .
v_gene: TRBV7-9
abundance: many
CDR3aa: CASSLNQVVGDTQYF
CDR3nt: TGTGCCAGCAGCTTAAATCAAGTTGTCGGAGATACGCAGTATTTT

len: 16
j_gene: TRBJ2-3
d_gene: .
v_gene: TRBV9
abundance: few
CDR3aa: CASSVEVRPATDTQYF
CDR3nt: TGTGCCAGCAGCGTAGAGGTTCGGCCGGCCACAGATACGCAGTATTTT

len: 16
j_gene: TRBJ1-6
d_gene: TRBD1
v_gene: TRBV7-2
abundance: few
CDR3aa: CASSLNPGQNNSPLHF
CDR3nt: TGTGCCAGCAGCCTGAATCCGGGACAGAATAATTCACCCCTCCACTTT

len: 16
j_gene: TRBJ2-3
d_gene: .
v_gene: TRBV5-1
abundance: .
CDR3aa: CASSLDGKRGTDTQYF
CDR3nt: TGCGCCAGCAGCTTGGATGGGAAAAGAGGCACAGATACGCAGTATTTT